Listed below are T cell receptor beta chains from one sample, sequenced in a study of cytomegalovirus exposure and HLA in healthy donors. Data came from immunoSEQ multiplex PCR; TCRdb stores just in-frame clones and leaves some out. The table lists some 200,000 clones, 70% of them singletons. Material for sequencing was PBMCs. The source of these receptors is a man aged 35-49 years in good health and CMV-seropositive. CDR3s include the opening cysteine and the closing phenylalanine or tryptophan. The D gene is left open where the match is weak. Not all rows give a size; the values are once, few, many and, for expanded clones, a class.

. | 17 | . | TRBJ2-6 | TRBV5-1 | CASSSAQGSSGANVLTF | TGCGCCAGCAGCTCCGCACAGGGTTCCTCTGGGGCCAACGTCCTGACTTTC
. | 14 | . | TRBJ2-3 | TRBV15 | CATSPGGPTDTQYF | TGTGCCACCAGCCCCGGGGGGCCCACAGATACGCAGTATTTT
TRBD1 | 16 | few | TRBJ2-7 | TRBV10-3 | CAISESNFRDSYEQYF | TGTGCCATCAGTGAGTCCAATTTCCGGGACAGCTACGAGCAGTACTTC
TRBD2 | 15 | . | TRBJ2-7 | TRBV4-2 | CASSARLAGVYEQYF | TGTGCCAGCAGCGCCCGACTAGCGGGGGTCTACGAGCAGTACTTC
TRBD1 | 16 | few | TRBJ2-1 | TRBV10-1 | CASSDQGQGAYNEQFF | TGCGCCAGCAGTGACCAGGGACAGGGAGCCTACAATGAGCAGTTCTTC
. | 15 | . | TRBJ1-3 | TRBV11-2 | CASSLKGGTGNTIYF | TGTGCCAGCAGCTTAAAAGGGGGTACTGGAAACACCATATATTTT
TRBD1 | 15 | . | TRBJ1-1 | TRBV7-2 | CASSLGPGGLTEAFF | TGTGCCAGCAGCTTAGGTCCAGGGGGACTCACTGAAGCTTTCTTT
TRBD2 | 18 | . | TRBJ2-1 | TRBV6-1 | CASSEELAGGISYNEQFF | TGTGCCAGCAGTGAAGAACTAGCGGGGGGAATCTCCTACAATGAGCAGTTCTTC
. | 13 | . | TRBJ1-2 | TRBV15 | CATSRYLTHGYTF | TGTGCCACCAGCAGATATTTAACACATGGCTACACCTTC
. | 16 | . | TRBJ1-3 | TRBV9 | CASSERGRASGNTIYF | TGTGCCAGCAGCGAGCGGGGCAGGGCATCTGGAAACACCATATATTTT
TRBD1 | 13 | . | TRBJ2-2 | TRBV19 | CASSMTGAGELFF | TGTGCCAGTAGTATGACAGGGGCCGGGGAGCTGTTTTTT
TRBD2 | 17 | . | TRBJ2-2 | TRBV9 | CASSVASGATYTGELFF | TGTGCCAGCAGCGTGGCTAGCGGGGCCACCTACACCGGGGAGCTGTTTTTT
TRBD2 | 17 | . | TRBJ2-1 | TRBV5-1 | CASSLFGGGISYNEQFF | TGCGCCAGCAGCTTGTTTGGCGGGGGGATCTCCTACAATGAGCAGTTCTTC
TRBD1 | 19 | . | TRBJ1-4 | TRBV11-2 | CASSPRWTGGSLPNEKLFF | TGTGCCAGCAGCCCCCGTTGGACAGGGGGCTCCCTCCCTAATGAAAAACTGTTTTTT
. | 11 | . | TRBJ2-1 | TRBV4-1 | CASSLGDEQFF | TGCGCCAGCAGCCTCGGGGATGAGCAGTTCTTC
TRBD1 | 15 | . | TRBJ1-3 | TRBV19 | CASSRGQGEGNTIYF | TGTGCCAGTAGTAGGGGACAGGGAGAAGGAAACACCATATATTTT
. | 15 | . | TRBJ1-4 | TRBV4-2 | CASSATQGLGEKLFF | TGTGCCAGCAGCGCTACCCAGGGGCTTGGTGAAAAACTGTTTTTT
. | 14 | . | TRBJ1-1 | TRBV5-6 | CASSLERANTEAFF | TGTGCCAGCAGCTTGGAGAGAGCTAACACTGAAGCTTTCTTT
. | 17 | . | TRBJ2-7 | TRBV21-1 | CASSTPGQGNSSYEQYF | TGTGCCAGCAGCACGCCGGGACAGGGGAACAGCTCCTACGAGCAGTACTTC
. | 14 | . | TRBJ1-2 | TRBV19 | CASSPGQFNYGYTF | TGTGCCAGTAGCCCCGGACAGTTCAACTATGGCTACACCTTC
. | 13 | . | TRBJ1-5 | TRBV7-2 | CASSQRRNQPQHF | TGTGCCAGCAGTCAAAGGAGAAATCAGCCCCAGCATTTT
. | 13 | . | TRBJ1-1 | TRBV27 | CASRGIGDTAAFF | TGTGCCAGCAGAGGGATCGGGGACACTGCAGCTTTCTTT
. | 17 | . | TRBJ2-7 | TRBV4-3 | CASSQEESGVWHYEQYF | TGCGCCAGCAGCCAAGAGGAGTCGGGGGTTTGGCACTACGAGCAGTACTTC
TRBD1 | 12 | . | TRBJ2-7 | TRBV10-1 | CASSESTGRQYF | TGCGCCAGCAGTGAGTCGACAGGGCGTCAGTACTTC
. | 14 | few | TRBJ1-6 | TRBV4-1 | CASSLFNRASPLHF | TGCGCCAGCAGCCTTTTCAACAGGGCTTCACCCCTCCACTTT
TRBD1 | 17 | . | TRBJ2-3 | TRBV11-1 | CASSLAKGQGQTDTQYF | TGTGCCAGCAGCTTAGCGAAGGGACAGGGTCAAACAGATACGCAGTATTTT
. | 14 | . | TRBJ2-3 | TRBV6-6 | CASSRTRSTDTQYF | TGTGCCAGCAGTCGGACTCGAAGCACAGATACGCAGTATTTT